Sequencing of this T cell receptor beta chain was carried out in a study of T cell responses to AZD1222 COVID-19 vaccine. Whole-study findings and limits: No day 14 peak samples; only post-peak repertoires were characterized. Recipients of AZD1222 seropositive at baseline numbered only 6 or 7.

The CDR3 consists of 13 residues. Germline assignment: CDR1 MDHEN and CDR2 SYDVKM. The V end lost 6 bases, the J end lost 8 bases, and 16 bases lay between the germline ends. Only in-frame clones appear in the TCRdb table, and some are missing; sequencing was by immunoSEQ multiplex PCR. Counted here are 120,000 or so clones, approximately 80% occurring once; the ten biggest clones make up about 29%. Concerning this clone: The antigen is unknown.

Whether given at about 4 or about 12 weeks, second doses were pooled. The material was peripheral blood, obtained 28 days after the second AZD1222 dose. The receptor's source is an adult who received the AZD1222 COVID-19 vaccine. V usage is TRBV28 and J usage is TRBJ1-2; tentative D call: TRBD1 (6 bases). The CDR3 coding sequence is TGTGCCAGCAGCCGAGCCGGGGGCGAGGGCTACACCTTC. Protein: CASSRAGGEGYTF.